The 28 T cell receptor beta chains given below trace back to one sample, sequenced in a study of T cells in tumors after PD-1 blockade. The method was immunoSEQ multiplex PCR; TCRdb's version includes in-frame clones alone and lacks a portion of them. This sample yields tens of thousands of clones, of which less than 85% are seen a single time; approximately 4.8% belongs to the top ten. The material sequenced was PBMCs, taken after anti-PD-1 treatment. The source of these receptors is a human donor with basal cell carcinoma.

The chain carries TRBV21-1 and TRBJ2-1; TRBD2, as called in the table, went unchecked against the DNA. TRBV21-1 is flagged as a pseudogene. The CDR3 spans 16 residues. DNA for the CDR3: TGTGCCAGCAGCACCAGACTAGCGGGGGGCCTAAATGAGCAGTTCTTC. This gives the protein CASSTRLAGGLNEQFF.

The chain has TRBV6-5 and TRBJ1-1; D is possibly TRBD1 (5 bases). In germline, CDR1 is MNHEY, CDR2 SVGAGI. The CDR3 consists of 14 residues. V dropped 5 bases and J dropped 5 bases, with 15 bases sitting between them. The CDR3 sequence: CASSQRGKWTEAFF. The DNA for the CDR3 is TGTGCCAGCAGTCAGCGGGGGAAATGGACTGAAGCTTTCTTT.

This clone was picked up a small number of times. V gene TRBV2 combines with J gene TRBJ1-5, with 7 bases lining up with TRBD1. The CDR3 covers 15 residues. Germline V gene sequence: CDR1 SNHLY, CDR2 FYNNEI. J was trimmed by 0 bases and V by 6 bases; bases with no gene match: 5. The CDR3 is CASRGWTGSNQPQHF. The CDR3 DNA is TGTGCCAGCAGGGGGTGGACAGGTAGCAATCAGCCCCAGCATTTT.

The CDR3 DNA reads TGTGCCAGCAGCTTAGGACGCCTAGCGGGGACAGATACGCAGTATTTT. Protein product: CASSLGRLAGTDTQYF. The V and J genes are TRBV7-2 and TRBJ2-3; 9 nucleotides match TRBD2. Germline V lookup: CDR1 SGHTA, CDR2 FQGNSA. The junction had 5 bases not matched to a gene; V was cut back by 1 base and J by 3 bases. The CDR3 is 16 amino acids.

This chain connects TRBV10-3 to TRBJ1-5; D call uncertain. This CDR3 region has 13 residues. V lost 2 bases and J 0 bases, leaving 2 bases between the germline ends. Germline CDR1 is ENHRY and CDR2 is SYGVKD. The DNA for the CDR3 is TGTGCCATCAGTGAGGGTAGCAATCAGCCCCAGCATTTT. Amino acid sequence: CAISEGSNQPQHF.

This chain joins TRBV5-1 and TRBJ2-4; D not certain. CDR1 is SGHRS and CDR2 is YFSETQ in the germline V gene. The CDR3 has 14 amino acids. V was shortened by 0 bases and J by 0 bases, with 4 bases between the two germline ends. CDR3 region: CASSLGLAKNIQYF. The CDR3 region has the DNA TGCGCCAGCAGCTTGGGCTTAGCCAAAAACATTCAGTACTTC.

This clone has more than one count but fewer than ten. The V call is TRBV6-2 or TRBV6-3, the J call TRBJ1-1; a possible D gene is TRBD1 (5 bases). CDR3 size: 14 residues. Per the germline V gene, CDR1 is MNHEY and CDR2 is SVGEGT. The V and J ends lost 4 bases and 4 bases respectively, with 13 bases between them. The CDR3 bases are TGTGCCAGCAGTTTCAGGGTCAAGGGCACTGAAGCTTTCTTT. This translates into CASSFRVKGTEAFF.

CDR3 DNA sequence: TGTGCCAGCAGCGTAGAAGCAGGGGTCAATTCACCCCTCCACTTT. Translation gives CASSVEAGVNSPLHF. The J gene is TRBJ1-6, the V gene TRBV9, with D tentatively TRBD1 (6 bases). There are 15 residues in the CDR3. Between the trimmed V and J ends, which lost 0 bases and 7 bases, there was a span of 11 bases. Germline V CDR1 and CDR2: SGDLS, YYNGEE.

The chain has TRBV6-5 and TRBJ2-5; 9 bases are a match to TRBD1. The CDR3 totals 15 residues. Unmatched junction bases numbered 12, after V lost 6 bases and J lost 7 bases. Per germline, CDR1 MNHEY and CDR2 SVGAGI. Written as DNA, the CDR3 is TGTGCCAGCAGCCGACGACAGGGGGGACCCTCGACCCAGTACTTC. Translating it yields CASSRRQGGPSTQYF.

V gene TRBV5-1 combines with J gene TRBJ2-7, with 15 bases lining up with TRBD2. The ends lost 0 bases at V and 7 bases at J; junction bases unmatched: 5. Germline V gives CDR1 SGHRS, CDR2 YFSETQ. The CDR3 spans 16 residues. Here the CDR3 reads CASSLAAGTSGGEQYF. Written as DNA, the CDR3 is TGCGCCAGCAGCTTGGCCGCGGGGACTAGCGGGGGGGAGCAGTACTTC.

This clone was counted only a few times. V usage is TRBV7-9 and J usage is TRBJ1-1, with D possibly matching TRBD1 (5 bases). The ends were cut back, 4 bases at V and 1 base at J, with 10 bases in the middle. This CDR3 has 14 residues. The germline CDR1 and CDR2 sequences are SEHNR and FQNEAQ (reference sequence). The CDR3 reads CASSSTGGNTEAFF. The CDR3 nucleotides are TGTGCCAGCAGCTCGACGGGGGGGAACACTGAAGCTTTCTTT.

This clone was seen only a few times. The chain has TRBV9 and TRBJ1-2; 8 bases are a match to TRBD1. This CDR3 spans 14 amino acids. Losses at the gene ends were 2 bases for V and 4 bases for J; bases not matched to a gene: 4. Per the germline V gene, CDR1 is SGDLS and CDR2 is YYNGEE. CDR3 DNA: TGTGCCAGCAGCGTGAGGGACAGGAGCTATGGCTACACCTTC. It specifies CASSVRDRSYGYTF.

This clone came up a few times. The J gene is TRBJ1-1, the V gene TRBV5-3; D might be TRBD1 (5 bases). TRBV5-3 qualifies as an ORF whose function is uncertain. The V end was cut by 2 bases, the J end by 6 bases, with 20 bases between. The CDR3 runs to 16 residues. The CDR3 region is CARSFRDSGGAAEAFF. The DNA for the CDR3 is TGTGCCAGAAGCTTCCGGGACTCGGGAGGAGCGGCTGAAGCTTTCTTT.

The rearrangement links TRBV7-2 to TRBJ2-2; 9 bases map to TRBD2. Germline-derived CDR1 and CDR2 are SGHTA and FQGNSA. There are 17 residues in the CDR3. Trimming at V came to 1 base and at J to 4 bases, leaving 7 bases not matched to a gene. Written as DNA, the CDR3 is TGTGCCAGCAGCTTAGTGTGGCGGGGGGGCGGCACCGGGGAGCTGTTTTTT. This encodes CASSLVWRGGGTGELFF.

The chain joins TRBV7-9 to TRBJ1-4; 7 bases align to TRBD1. CDR1 is SEHNR and CDR2 is FQNEAQ in the germline V gene (reference sequence). V lost 2 bases to trimming and J lost 3 bases; unmatched junction nucleotides: 3. The length of the CDR3 is 15 residues. The CDR3 DNA reads TGTGCCAGCAGCTTAAGGACAGGAGCTAATGAAAAACTGTTTTTT. Encoded protein: CASSLRTGANEKLFF.

This clone has just one count. DNA for the CDR3: TGTGCCTGGAGTCTTAAAAGCAATCAGCCCCAGCATTTT. Its protein is CAWSLKSNQPQHF. J is TRBJ1-5 and V is TRBV30; D remains ambiguous. This CDR3 contains 13 residues. V was clipped by 2 bases and J by 1 base, with 6 bases between them. Germline-derived CDR1 and CDR2 are GTSNPN and SVGIG (reference sequence).

The rearrangement uses TRBV6-5 and TRBJ1-4; D is ambiguous. CDR3 length: 13 residues. Germline V lookup: CDR1 MNHEY, CDR2 SVGAGI. V was pared by 5 bases and J by 5 bases, with 9 bases between. CDR3 amino acids: CASSPTRNEKLFF. The CDR3 DNA is TGTGCCAGCAGTCCAACACGCAATGAAAAACTGTTTTTT.

V gene TRBV3-1 (or the pseudogene TRBV3-2) combines with J gene TRBJ1-6; D might be TRBD1 (5 bases). The CDR3 runs to 18 residues. V was trimmed by 4 bases and J by 4 bases, leaving 20 bases between them. Germline CDR1 is LGHDT and CDR2 is YNNKEL (reference sequence). CDR3 DNA sequence: TGTGCCAGCAGCCGAATGGCTACAGGTAGACAATATAATTCACCCCTCCACTTT. As protein: CASSRMATGRQYNSPLHF.

This chain connects TRBV5-1 to TRBJ2-5; perhaps TRBD2 as D (5 bases). The CDR3 spans 16 residues. Trimming pared 0 bases from V and 2 bases from J, leaving 14 bases between. From germline, CDR1 is SGHRS and CDR2 YFSETQ. CDR3 loop: CASSLAAGKGQETQYF. CDR3 DNA: TGCGCCAGCAGCTTGGCCGCCGGGAAGGGACAAGAGACCCAGTACTTC.

The chain carries TRBV6-5 and TRBJ1-2; D perhaps matches TRBD1 (6 bases). Germline V gives CDR1 MNHEY, CDR2 SVGAGI. V was clipped by 2 bases and J by 3 bases, with 16 bases between them. The CDR3 runs 16 residues. This CDR3 is CASSYLGQGRDYGYTF. The DNA for the CDR3 is TGTGCCAGCAGTTACCTGGGACAAGGGAGGGACTATGGCTACACCTTC.

CDR3 sequence reads: CASSIGAGDGYTF. The CDR3 DNA follows: TGTGCCAGTAGTATAGGGGCAGGGGATGGCTACACCTTC. The V call is TRBV19, the J call TRBJ1-2; a possible D gene is TRBD1 (6 bases). Per the germline V gene, CDR1 is LNHDA and CDR2 is SQIVND (reference sequence). The CDR3 length is 13 residues. V was shortened by 1 base and J by 6 bases, with 9 bases between the two germline ends.

The V call is TRBV5-6, the J call TRBJ2-3, with 10 bases that match TRBD1. CDR1 and CDR2 (germline): SGHDT, YYEEEE. The CDR3 covers 15 residues. V trimming: 5 bases; J trimming: 9 bases; junction bases outside the gene matches: 12. The chain's CDR3 is CASSSGQGGRRTQYF. CDR3 coding DNA: TGTGCCAGCAGTTCTGGACAGGGGGGTCGGCGGACGCAGTATTTT. The full variable domain, completed using reference TRBV5-6 and TRBJ2-3, is DAGVTQSPTHLIKTRGQQVTLRCSPKSGHDTVSWYQQALGQGPQFIFQYYEEEERQRGNFPDRFSGHQFPNYSSELNVNALLLGDSALYLCASSSGQGGRRTQYFGPGTRLTVL.

V usage is TRBV6-2 or TRBV6-3 and J usage is TRBJ2-5, with D perhaps given as TRBD1 or TRBD2 (6 bases each). There are 15 residues in the CDR3. From germline, CDR1 is MNHEY and CDR2 SVGEGT. Trimming cost V 2 bases and J 2 bases, with 12 bases left between them. CDR3 loop: CASSYGGRGQETQYF. The CDR3 bases are TGTGCCAGCAGTTACGGGGGGCGCGGACAAGAGACCCAGTACTTC.

This clone was recorded many times. The chain is built from TRBV2 and TRBJ2-5; no definite D call. V lost 6 bases and J 3 bases, leaving 5 bases between the germline ends. This CDR3 region has 11 residues. Germline CDR1 SNHLY, CDR2 FYNNEI. CDR3 residues: CASSPKETQYF. The DNA of the CDR3 is TGTGCCAGCAGCCCTAAAGAGACCCAGTACTTC.

This chain links TRBV10-3 with TRBJ2-7; TRBD2 agrees at 10 bases. With V trimmed by 6 bases and J by 6 bases, 11 bases remained unmatched. Germline CDR1 ENHRY, CDR2 SYGVKD. CDR3 length: 15 amino acids. CDR3 sequence: CAISPTLAGAREQYF. DNA for the CDR3: TGTGCCATCAGCCCCACCCTAGCGGGGGCCCGCGAGCAGTACTTC.

This clone was observed a few times. This rearrangement joins TRBV28 to TRBJ2-7, with 8 bases lining up with TRBD1. Germline trimming cut 5 bases from V and 6 bases from J; bases unmatched to any gene: 12. The CDR3 is made up of 15 amino acids. In germline, CDR1 is MDHEN, CDR2 SYDVKM. The CDR3 coding sequence is TGTGCCAGCAGTCCCCTGGACAGGGACGGGGGCGAGCAGTACTTC. This sequence encodes CASSPLDRDGGEQYF.

V is TRBV5-1 and J is TRBJ2-7, with 10 bases fitting TRBD2. Germline loops: CDR1 SGHRS, CDR2 YFSETQ. The trim removed 4 bases at V and 5 bases at J, leaving 12 bases unmatched. There are 16 residues in the CDR3. CDR3 in amino acids: CASSLSGGAVSNEQYF. CDR3 nucleotide sequence: TGCGCCAGCAGCCTCAGCGGGGGGGCCGTGAGCAACGAGCAGTACTTC.

The chain couples TRBV24-1 to TRBJ1-2, with a tentative D call TRBD1 (6 bases). Germline V CDR1 and CDR2: KGHDR, SFDVKD. The CDR3 loop spans 15 amino acids. V lost 2 bases and J lost 5, with 14 bases in between. In DNA, the CDR3 is TGTGCCACCAGTGATTCCGGACAGCCGTTATATGGCTACACCTTC. This encodes CATSDSGQPLYGYTF.